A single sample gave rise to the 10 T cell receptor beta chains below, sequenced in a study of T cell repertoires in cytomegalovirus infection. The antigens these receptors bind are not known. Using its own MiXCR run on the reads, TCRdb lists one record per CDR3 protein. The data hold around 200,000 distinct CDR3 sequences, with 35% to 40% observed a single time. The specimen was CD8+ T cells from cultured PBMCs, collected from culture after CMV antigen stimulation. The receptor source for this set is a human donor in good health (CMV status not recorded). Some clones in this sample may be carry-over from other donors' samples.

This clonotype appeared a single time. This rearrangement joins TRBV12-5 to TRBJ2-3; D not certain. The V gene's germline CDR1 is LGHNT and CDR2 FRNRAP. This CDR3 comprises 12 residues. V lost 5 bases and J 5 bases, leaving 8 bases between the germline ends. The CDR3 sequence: CASGLKKDTQYF. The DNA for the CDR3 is TGTGCTAGTGGTCTTAAAAAAGATACGCAGTATTTT.

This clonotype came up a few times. The DNA of the CDR3 is TGTGCCAGCAGCCCGACAGAGAACACTGAAGCTTTCTTT. It specifies CASSPTENTEAFF. This rearrangement joins TRBV7-9 to TRBJ1-1; TRBD1 is a possible D gene (5 bases). The CDR3 is made up of 13 amino acids. V dropped 5 bases and J dropped 1 base, with 8 bases sitting between them. Germline V CDR1 and CDR2: SEHNR, FQNEAQ (reference sequence).

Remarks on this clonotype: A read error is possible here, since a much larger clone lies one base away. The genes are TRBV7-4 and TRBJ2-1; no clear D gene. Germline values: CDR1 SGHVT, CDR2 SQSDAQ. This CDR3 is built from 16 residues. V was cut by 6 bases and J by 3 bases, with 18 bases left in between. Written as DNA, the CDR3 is TGTGCCAGCAGACCACTTGGCCCGAGCTACTACAATGAGCAGTTCTTC. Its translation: CASRPLGPSYYNEQFF.

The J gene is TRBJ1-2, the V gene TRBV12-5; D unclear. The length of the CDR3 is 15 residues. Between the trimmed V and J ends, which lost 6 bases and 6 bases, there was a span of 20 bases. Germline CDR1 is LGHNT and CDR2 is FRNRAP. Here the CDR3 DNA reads TGTGCTAGTGGCACCAGCCTCCCAAGCCCCGATGGCTACACCTTC. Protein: CASGTSLPSPDGYTF.

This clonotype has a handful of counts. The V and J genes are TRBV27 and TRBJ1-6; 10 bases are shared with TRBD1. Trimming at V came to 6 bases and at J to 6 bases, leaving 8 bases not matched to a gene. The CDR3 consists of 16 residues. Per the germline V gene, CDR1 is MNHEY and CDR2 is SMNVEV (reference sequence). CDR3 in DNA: TGTGCCAGCAGACCCCCGGGACAGGGGATTAATTCACCCCTCCACTTT. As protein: CASRPPGQGINSPLHF.

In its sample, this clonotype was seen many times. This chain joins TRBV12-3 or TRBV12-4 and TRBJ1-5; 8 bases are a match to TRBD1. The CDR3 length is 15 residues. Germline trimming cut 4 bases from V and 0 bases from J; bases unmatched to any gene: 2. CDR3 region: CASSSQGASNQPQHF. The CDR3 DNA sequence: TGTGCCAGCAGTTCGCAGGGGGCTAGCAATCAGCCCCAGCATTTT.

The CDR3: CASSSYGQGHSSGNTIYF. CDR3 in DNA: TGTGCCAGCAGTTCCTATGGACAGGGGCATAGCTCTGGAAACACCATATATTTT. The chain uses TRBV27 and TRBJ1-3; 9 bases are a match to TRBD1. The V gene end was trimmed by 4 bases and the J gene end by 0 bases; junction bases not matched to a gene: 10. This CDR3 is built from 18 residues. CDR1 and CDR2 (germline): MNHEY, SMNVEV (reference sequence).

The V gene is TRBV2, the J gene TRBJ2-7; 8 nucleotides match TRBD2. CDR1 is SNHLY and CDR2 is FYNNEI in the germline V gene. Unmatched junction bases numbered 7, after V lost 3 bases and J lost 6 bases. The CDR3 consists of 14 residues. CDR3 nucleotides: TGTGCCAGCAGTGAGGCTAGCGGGCTCCGCGAGCAGTACTTC. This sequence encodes CASSEASGLREQYF.

CDR3 protein: CASSPKTANTEAFF. The CDR3 bases are TGTGCCAGCAGCCCCAAGACAGCGAACACTGAAGCTTTCTTT. The chain uses TRBV6-6 and TRBJ1-1; TRBD1 is a possible D gene (5 bases). From germline, CDR1 is MNHNY and CDR2 SVGAGI (reference sequence). CDR3 size: 14 residues. V shed 6 bases and J shed 1 base, with 12 bases lying between them.

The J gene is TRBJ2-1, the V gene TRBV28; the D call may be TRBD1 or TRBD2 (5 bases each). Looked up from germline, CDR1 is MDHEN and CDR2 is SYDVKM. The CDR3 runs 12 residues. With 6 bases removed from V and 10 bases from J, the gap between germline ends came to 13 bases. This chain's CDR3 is CASSLPGDEQFF. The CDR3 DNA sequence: TGTGCCAGCAGCCTCCCTGGGGACGAGCAGTTCTTC.